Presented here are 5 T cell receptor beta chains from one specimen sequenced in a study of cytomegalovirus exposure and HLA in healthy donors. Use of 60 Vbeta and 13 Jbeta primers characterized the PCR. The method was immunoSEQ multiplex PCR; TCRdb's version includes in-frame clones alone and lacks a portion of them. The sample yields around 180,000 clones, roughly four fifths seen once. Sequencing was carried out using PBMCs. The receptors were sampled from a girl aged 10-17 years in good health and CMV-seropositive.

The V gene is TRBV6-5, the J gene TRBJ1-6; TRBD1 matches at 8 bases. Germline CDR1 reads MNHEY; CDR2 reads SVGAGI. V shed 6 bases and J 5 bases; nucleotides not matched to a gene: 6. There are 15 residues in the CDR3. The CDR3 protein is CASSSSGGDNSPLHF. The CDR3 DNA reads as TGTGCCAGCAGCTCGTCAGGGGGCGATAATTCACCCCTCCACTTT.

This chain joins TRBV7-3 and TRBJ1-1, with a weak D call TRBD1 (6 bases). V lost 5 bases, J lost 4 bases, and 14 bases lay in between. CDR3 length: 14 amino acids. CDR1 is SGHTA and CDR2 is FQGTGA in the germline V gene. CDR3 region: CASSPTGLGTEAFF. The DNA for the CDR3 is TGTGCCAGCAGCCCCACAGGGTTGGGCACTGAAGCTTTCTTT.

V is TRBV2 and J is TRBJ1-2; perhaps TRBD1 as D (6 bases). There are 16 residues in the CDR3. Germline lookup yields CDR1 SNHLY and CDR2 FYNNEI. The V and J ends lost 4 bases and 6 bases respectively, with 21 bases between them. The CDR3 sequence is CASSVQGIAGADGYTF. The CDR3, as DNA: TGTGCCAGCAGTGTACAGGGTATTGCGGGGGCTGATGGCTACACCTTC.

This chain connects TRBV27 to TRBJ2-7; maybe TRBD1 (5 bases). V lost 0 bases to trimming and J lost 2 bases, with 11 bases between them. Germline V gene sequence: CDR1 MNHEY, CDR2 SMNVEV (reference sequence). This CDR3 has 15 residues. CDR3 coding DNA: TGTGCCAGCAGTTTATCGTCCGGACAAGCCTACGAGCAGTACTTC. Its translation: CASSLSSGQAYEQYF.

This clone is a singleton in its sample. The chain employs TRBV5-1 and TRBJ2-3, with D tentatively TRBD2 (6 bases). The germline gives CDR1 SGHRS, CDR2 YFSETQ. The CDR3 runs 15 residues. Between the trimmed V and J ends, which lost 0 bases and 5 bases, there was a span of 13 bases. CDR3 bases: TGCGCCAGCAGCTTGGCCTTGGGGGGACGAGATACGCAGTATTTT. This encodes CASSLALGGRDTQYF.